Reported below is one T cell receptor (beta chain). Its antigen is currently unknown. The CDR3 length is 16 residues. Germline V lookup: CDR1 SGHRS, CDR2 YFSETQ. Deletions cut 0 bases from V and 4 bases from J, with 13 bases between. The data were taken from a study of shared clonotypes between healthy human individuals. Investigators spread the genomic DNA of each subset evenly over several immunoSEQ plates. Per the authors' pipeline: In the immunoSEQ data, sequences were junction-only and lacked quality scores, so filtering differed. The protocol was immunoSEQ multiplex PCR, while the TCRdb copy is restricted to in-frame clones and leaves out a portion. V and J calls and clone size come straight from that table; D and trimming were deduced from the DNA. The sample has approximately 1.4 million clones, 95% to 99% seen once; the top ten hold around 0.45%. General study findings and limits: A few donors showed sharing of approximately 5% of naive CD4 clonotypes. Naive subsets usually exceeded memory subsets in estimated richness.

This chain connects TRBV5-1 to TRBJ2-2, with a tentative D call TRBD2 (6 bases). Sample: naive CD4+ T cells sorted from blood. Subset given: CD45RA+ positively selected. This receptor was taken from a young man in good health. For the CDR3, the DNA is TGCGCCAGCAGCTTGGTAGCGGTAAAGAGCACCGGGGAGCTGTTTTTT. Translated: CASSLVAVKSTGELFF. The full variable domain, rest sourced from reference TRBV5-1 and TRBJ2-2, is KAGVTQTPRYLIKTRGQQVTLSCSPISGHRSVSWYQQTPGQGLQFLFEYFSETQRNKGNFPGRFSGRQFSNSRSEMNVSTLELGDSALYLCASSLVAVKSTGELFFGEGSRLTVL.